Presented here are 16 T cell receptor beta chains from one specimen sequenced in a study of cytomegalovirus exposure and HLA in healthy donors. 60 Vbeta and 13 Jbeta primers were used in PCR. Using immunoSEQ multiplex PCR, the repertoire was profiled, and TCRdb retains in-frame clones only, with some absent. The data contain 110,000 to 150,000 clones, 78% of them seen just once; the ten biggest clones take up 2.5% to 3.5%. Sequenced input: PBMCs. These receptor sequences come from a male donor in good health and CMV-seronegative.

The chain has TRBV30 and TRBJ1-2; perhaps TRBD1 as D (5 bases). The CDR3 is made up of 14 amino acids. The germline CDR1 and CDR2 sequences are GTSNPN and SVGIG (reference sequence). Trimming stripped 2 bases from V and 0 bases from J, with 10 bases between. CDR3 DNA sequence: TGTGCCTGGAGTAGGCAGGGCTCTAACTATGGCTACACCTTC. Residues: CAWSRQGSNYGYTF.

The CDR3 bases are TGCGCCAGCAGCTTGTCTGGACAGGGGAGCAGTGGCTACACCTTC. It encodes CASSLSGQGSSGYTF. The chain recombines TRBV5-1 with TRBJ1-2; 9 nucleotides align to TRBD1. This CDR3 contains 15 residues. Looked up from germline, CDR1 is SGHRS and CDR2 is YFSETQ. V lost 1 base and J lost 7; bases outside the gene matches: 8.

The chain links TRBV9 to TRBJ2-1; possibly TRBD1 for D (6 bases). With 3 bases removed from V and 3 bases from J, the gap between germline ends came to 10 bases. Germline lookup yields CDR1 SGDLS and CDR2 YYNGEE. The CDR3 sequence is 14 residues long. CDR3 in amino acids: CASSGGLSYNEQFF. In DNA form, the CDR3 reads TGTGCCAGCAGCGGGGGGCTGAGCTACAATGAGCAGTTCTTC.

The rearrangement joins TRBV30 to TRBJ2-7; possibly TRBD2 for D (5 bases). In germline, CDR1 is GTSNPN, CDR2 SVGIG (reference sequence). The CDR3 is 13 residues long. V lost 3 bases and J lost 3, with 12 bases in between. The CDR3 DNA reads TGTGCCTGGAGCGAAGGACGGGGCTACGAGCAGTACTTC. It is translated as CAWSEGRGYEQYF.

The chain is built from TRBV25-1 and TRBJ1-1; no clear D gene. Trimming took 2 bases from V and 1 from J, leaving 8 bases between them. In germline, CDR1 is MGHDK, CDR2 SYGVNS. The CDR3 is made up of 14 amino acids. This CDR3 is CASSEPGANTEAFF. For the CDR3, the DNA is TGTGCCAGCAGTGAACCAGGTGCGAACACTGAAGCTTTCTTT. Combining the CDR3 with reference TRBV25-1 and TRBJ1-1 gives the whole variable domain EADIYQTPRYLVIGTGKKITLECSQTMGHDKMYWYQQDPGMELHLIHYSYGVNSTEKGDLSSESTVSRIRTEHFPLTLESARPSHTSQYLCASSEPGANTEAFFGQGTRLTVV.

The rearrangement links TRBV5-4 to TRBJ1-1; D unclear. The length of the CDR3 is 14 residues. Germline V gene sequence: CDR1 SGHNT, CDR2 YYREEE (reference sequence). Trimming removed 3 bases from V and 4 bases from J, with 13 bases in between. The CDR3 protein is CASSSFVGSTEAFF. CDR3 bases: TGTGCCAGCAGCTCTTTCGTGGGGAGCACTGAAGCTTTCTTT.

The rearrangement joins TRBV7-8 to TRBJ2-1; TRBD2 matches at 12 bases. The ends lost 5 bases at V and 8 bases at J; junction bases unmatched: 10. Germline values: CDR1 SGHVS, CDR2 FQNEAQ. There are 16 residues in the CDR3. The CDR3 nucleotides are TGTGCCAGCAGCCCCCAGACTAGCGGGAGAACCCATGAGCAGTTCTTC. Translated, it gives CASSPQTSGRTHEQFF.

Turning to this clone: One end of the junction fails to match germline, which may point to a read error. The J gene is TRBJ1-2, the V gene TRBV2; 7 nucleotides line up with TRBD1. The CDR3 has 13 residues. Germline V gives CDR1 SNHLY, CDR2 FYNNEI. The CDR3 sequence: CASSDLTGYGYPF. Written as DNA, the CDR3 is TGTGCCAGCAGTGACTTGACAGGGTACGGCTACCCCTTC.

V and J are TRBV27 and TRBJ2-7, with 8 bases matching TRBD1. With V trimmed by 6 bases and J by 6 bases, 10 bases remained unmatched. Germline CDR1 and CDR2: MNHEY and SMNVEV (reference sequence). This CDR3 contains 14 residues. This chain's CDR3 is CASSERTGTTEQYF. CDR3 sequence (DNA): TGTGCCAGCAGCGAACGGACAGGGACGACCGAGCAGTACTTC.

The chain recombines TRBV6-5 with TRBJ1-4; D ambiguous. CDR3 length: 14 amino acids. CDR1 MNHEY and CDR2 SVGAGI come from the germline V gene. V lost 6 bases and J 7 bases, leaving 15 bases between the germline ends. For the CDR3, the DNA is TGTGCCAGCAGACGACTCGGGATCACTGAAAAACTGTTTTTT. Translation: CASRRLGITEKLFF.

V is TRBV4-1 and J is TRBJ2-1; TRBD2 is a possible D gene (5 bases). The ends were cut back, 1 base at V and 1 base at J, with 11 bases in the middle. The germline gives CDR1 MGHRA, CDR2 YSYEKL. CDR3 length equals 16 residues. CDR3 bases: TGCGCCAGCAGCCAAGGGCTAGCCGATTCCTACAATGAGCAGTTCTTC. This gives the protein CASSQGLADSYNEQFF.

The genes are TRBV19 and TRBJ2-7; TRBD1 matches at 9 bases. CDR3 length: 15 residues. Germline V gives CDR1 LNHDA, CDR2 SQIVND (reference sequence). The J segment lost 5 bases and the V segment lost 0 bases, leaving 5 bases of the junction unmatched. The CDR3 region has the DNA TGTGCCAGTAGTATAGATGCCGACAGGGGGAACGAGCAGTACTTC. This translates into CASSIDADRGNEQYF.

This chain links TRBV29-1 with TRBJ2-3; D unresolved. The CDR3 runs 13 residues. The ends were cut back, 2 bases at V and 1 base at J, with 7 bases in the middle. In germline, CDR1 is SQVTM, CDR2 ANQGSEA. The CDR3 is CSVELTRTDTQYF. Here the CDR3 DNA reads TGCAGCGTTGAACTCACTCGCACAGATACGCAGTATTTT.

DNA of the CDR3: TGTGCCAGCAGTGAGTCTAGCGGGGGCCATGAGCAGTTCTTC. The encoded protein is CASSESSGGHEQFF. The chain couples TRBV6-4 to TRBJ2-1; 10 nucleotides align to TRBD2. This CDR3 is built from 14 residues. Germline CDR1 and CDR2: MRHNA and SNTAGT. With 3 bases clipped from V and 8 bases from J, the junction kept 4 bases outside the gene matches.

The rearrangement uses TRBV29-1 and TRBJ1-3; D gene unclear. Trimming removed 4 bases at V and 4 bases at J, with 5 bases between. This CDR3 is built from 11 residues. In germline, CDR1 is SQVTM, CDR2 ANQGSEA. The CDR3 region is CSVASGNTIYF. As DNA, the CDR3 is TGCAGCGTTGCCTCGGGAAACACCATATATTTT.

V and J are TRBV15 and TRBJ2-7; 9 positions match TRBD1. CDR1 is LNHNV, CDR2 YYDKDF, per germline (reference sequence). V trimming: 3 bases; J trimming: 1 base; junction bases outside the gene matches: 10. The CDR3 is 17 amino acids. CDR3 sequence (DNA): TGTGCCACCAGCAGGGCGAACAGGGGGCGGTTGTCCTACGAGCAGTACTTC. Its translation: CATSRANRGRLSYEQYF.